The 21 T cell receptor beta chains below all came from one sample that was sequenced in a study of blood T cell repertoires in COVID-19. Profiling relied on immunoSEQ multiplex PCR, and the TCRdb table lists in-frame clones only, not all of them. The sample includes fewer than 200,000 clones, more than 75% of them seen just once. Sequenced input: peripheral blood. These receptor sequences come from a man aged 45-65 years who had recovered from COVID-19.

The V and J genes are TRBV20-1 and TRBJ2-7; TRBD1 matches at 9 bases. This CDR3 region has 14 residues. From germline, CDR1 is DFQATT and CDR2 SNEGSKA (reference sequence). The trim removed 3 bases at V and 3 bases at J, leaving 6 bases unmatched. CDR3 bases: TGCAGTGCTAGTGGGGACAGGGAACTCTACGAGCAGTACTTC. It yields the protein CSASGDRELYEQYF.

The chain is built from TRBV4-3 and TRBJ2-7; 12 bases fit TRBD2. The CDR3 spans 16 residues. Trimming removed 3 bases from V and 4 bases from J; junction bases left unmatched: 7. Germline V lookup: CDR1 LGHNA, CDR2 YSLEER. The CDR3 region is CASSHDLAGGLYEQYF. CDR3 bases: TGCGCCAGCAGCCATGATCTAGCGGGAGGGCTTTACGAGCAGTACTTC.

The V call is TRBV7-9, the J call TRBJ2-3, with 8 bases lining up with TRBD2. The CDR3 spans 15 residues. CDR1 and CDR2 from the germline V gene are SEHNR and FQNEAQ (reference sequence). Unmatched junction bases numbered 4, after V lost 5 bases and J lost 0 bases. The CDR3 protein is CASSRTSSSTDTQYF. The DNA for the CDR3 is TGTGCCAGCAGCCGGACTAGCAGCAGCACAGATACGCAGTATTTT.

The V call is TRBV19, the J call TRBJ2-7, with a weak D call TRBD1 (6 bases). Germline V lookup: CDR1 LNHDA, CDR2 SQIVND (reference sequence). V dropped 8 bases and J dropped 6 bases, with 17 bases sitting between them. CDR3 size: 13 residues. The CDR3: CASSNRESGEQYF. DNA for the CDR3: TGTGCCAGTTCGAACAGGGAAAGTGGCGAGCAGTACTTC.

The V and J genes are TRBV7-9 and TRBJ1-2, with 9 nucleotides matching TRBD1. The CDR3 has 14 residues. Germline CDR1 is SEHNR and CDR2 is FQNEAQ (reference sequence). The V and J ends lost 5 bases and 6 bases, in that order; junction bases with no gene match: 7. DNA of the CDR3: TGTGCCAGCAGCGAGATGACAGGGGGGCATGGCTACACCTTC. It is translated as CASSEMTGGHGYTF.

V usage is TRBV27 and J usage is TRBJ2-7; the match to TRBD1 covers 10 bases. Per the germline V gene, CDR1 is MNHEY and CDR2 is SMNVEV (reference sequence). The V and J ends lost 3 bases and 4 bases, in that order; junction bases with no gene match: 3. The CDR3 sequence is 14 residues long. CDR3 sequence reads: CASSLGTGAYEQYF. For the CDR3, the DNA is TGTGCCAGCAGTTTGGGGACAGGGGCTTACGAGCAGTACTTC.

V and J are TRBV7-3 and TRBJ2-1; TRBD2 might be the D (6 bases). Trimming took 5 bases from V and 3 from J, leaving 14 bases between them. Germline CDR1 reads SGHTA; CDR2 reads FQGTGA. This CDR3 has 15 residues. DNA for the CDR3: TGTGCCAGCAGCCTCGAACGGACTATCTACAATGAGCAGTTCTTC. This sequence encodes CASSLERTIYNEQFF.

Here the CDR3 DNA reads TGCGCCAGCAGCCAAGATGGAGACAGGGTGGGCACAGATACGCAGTATTTT. Its translation: CASSQDGDRVGTDTQYF. V is TRBV4-3 and J is TRBJ2-3; 7 bases are shared with TRBD1. The CDR3 length is 17 residues. V trimming: 0 bases; J trimming: 1 base; junction bases outside the gene matches: 7. The germline gives CDR1 LGHNA, CDR2 YSLEER.

A single count supports this clone. The chain has TRBV6-6 and TRBJ2-6; possible D gene TRBD1, 5 bases. Germline CDR1 is MNHNY and CDR2 is SVGAGI (reference sequence). CDR3 length equals 17 residues. The V gene lost 5 bases and the J gene lost 4 bases, with 18 bases spanning the gap. Here the CDR3 reads CASSHNGQGLGANVLTF. Written as DNA, the CDR3 is TGTGCCAGCAGTCATAATGGACAAGGCCTAGGGGCCAACGTCCTGACTTTC.

This chain joins TRBV11-1 and TRBJ1-3; D remains ambiguous. CDR1 is SGHAT and CDR2 is FQDESV in the germline V gene (reference sequence). The V end was cut by 2 bases, the J end by 5 bases, with 10 bases between. This CDR3 is 14 amino acids long. CDR3 region: CASSLRGYRNTIYF. In nucleotides, the CDR3 is TGTGCCAGCAGCTTACGGGGTTATAGAAACACCATATATTTT.

V is TRBV5-4 and J is TRBJ2-3, with D tentatively TRBD1 (6 bases). V was cut by 5 bases and J by 3 bases, with 13 bases left in between. The CDR3 has 14 residues. CDR1 and CDR2 from the germline V gene are SGHNT and YYREEE (reference sequence). CDR3 residues: CASRAAGVTDTQYF. The CDR3 DNA reads TGTGCCAGCAGGGCGGCAGGGGTAACAGATACGCAGTATTTT. The variable domain in full, completed from reference TRBV5-4 and TRBJ2-3, reads ETGVTQSPTHLIKTRGQQVTLRCSSQSGHNTVSWYQQALGQGPQFIFQYYREEENGRGNFPPRFSGLQFPNYSSELNVNALELDDSALYLCASRAAGVTDTQYFGPGTRLTVL.

The CDR3 is CASSSPTGYEQYF. In DNA form, the CDR3 reads TGTGCCAGCAGCTCTCCTACTGGCTACGAGCAGTACTTC. The chain is built from TRBV7-2 and TRBJ2-7; D is undetermined. CDR3 size: 13 residues. Trimming left V 4 bases short and J 3 bases short, with 10 bases between. The germline V gene has CDR1 SGHTA and CDR2 FQGNSA.

The chain has TRBV19 and TRBJ2-2; possibly TRBD1 for D (5 bases). CDR3 length: 14 amino acids. Trimming left V 10 bases short and J 2 bases short, with 14 bases between. CDR1 and CDR2 (germline): LNHDA, SQIVND (reference sequence). The CDR3 here is CAISRVLNTGELFF. Here the CDR3 DNA reads TGTGCCATTTCCAGGGTTTTAAACACCGGGGAGCTGTTTTTT.

The V gene is TRBV4-3, the J gene TRBJ1-2; D is unresolved. The germline V gene has CDR1 LGHNA and CDR2 YSLEER. The germline V and J ends were trimmed by 10 bases and 3 bases, with 9 bases remaining between them. The CDR3 loop spans 11 amino acids. The CDR3 loop reads CANKQYYGYTF. In DNA, the CDR3 is TGCGCCAATAAACAGTACTATGGCTACACCTTC.

The chain uses TRBV5-1 and TRBJ2-7; 10 nucleotides match TRBD1. The CDR3 extends over 14 amino acids. Germline assignment: CDR1 SGHRS and CDR2 YFSETQ. Trimming at V came to 4 bases and at J to 7 bases, leaving 8 bases not matched to a gene. CDR3 nucleotides: TGCGCCAGCAGCACTAGACAGGGGGCGGGTGAGCAGTACTTC. Its translation is CASSTRQGAGEQYF. The full variable domain, rest sourced from reference TRBV5-1 and TRBJ2-7, is KAGVTQTPRYLIKTRGQQVTLSCSPISGHRSVSWYQQTPGQGLQFLFEYFSETQRNKGNFPGRFSGRQFSNSRSEMNVSTLELGDSALYLCASSTRQGAGEQYFGPGTRLTVT.

The J gene is TRBJ1-1, the V gene TRBV29-1; 7 positions match TRBD1. Germline V gives CDR1 SQVTM, CDR2 ANQGSEA. Trimming took 6 bases from V and 2 from J; bases not matched to a gene: 6. The CDR3 runs to 13 residues. The CDR3 DNA sequence: TGCAGCGTGGACCAGGGGGGCAACACTGAAGCTTTCTTT. This translates into CSVDQGGNTEAFF.

This rearrangement joins TRBV19 to TRBJ2-1, with 7 bases aligning to TRBD2. This CDR3 has 14 amino acids. V lost 6 bases and J lost 6; bases outside the gene matches: 8. The germline gives CDR1 LNHDA, CDR2 SQIVND (reference sequence). CDR3 region: CASSPEGRGNEQFF. The CDR3 DNA follows: TGTGCCAGTAGCCCTGAGGGGAGGGGCAATGAGCAGTTCTTC.

On this clone itself: The identical CDR3 is also encoded by other nucleotide sequences in the sample. V gene TRBV30 combines with J gene TRBJ2-7, with a possible D match to TRBD2 (6 bases). The CDR3 is 15 amino acids. The germline V and J ends were trimmed by 0 bases and 11 bases, with 23 bases remaining between them. Germline values: CDR1 GTSNPN, CDR2 SVGIG (reference sequence). In nucleotides, the CDR3 is TGTGCCTGGAGTGTGGGGGGACGGCATCTTACGAGGGAGTACTTC. This encodes CAWSVGGRHLTREYF.

The chain links TRBV3-1 (or the pseudogene TRBV3-2) to TRBJ2-7; TRBD2 aligns across 7 bases. CDR3 length equals 14 residues. With 5 bases clipped from V and 5 bases from J, the junction kept 9 bases outside the gene matches. Germline V gives CDR1 LGHDT, CDR2 YNNKEL (reference sequence). The CDR3 spells CASSARESRDEQYF. The CDR3 DNA follows: TGTGCCAGCAGCGCGCGGGAGTCTCGCGACGAGCAGTACTTC.

The V and J genes are TRBV5-1 and TRBJ2-1; possible D gene TRBD2, 5 bases. The CDR3 totals 15 residues. With 1 base removed from V and 5 bases from J, the gap between germline ends came to 13 bases. The germline CDR1 and CDR2 sequences are SGHRS and YFSETQ. The CDR3 reads CASSLIVGGDNEQFF. CDR3 in DNA: TGCGCCAGCAGCTTGATTGTAGGAGGTGACAATGAGCAGTTCTTC.

V usage is TRBV29-1 and J usage is TRBJ1-5, with D maybe TRBD1 (6 bases). Trimming took 6 bases from V and 3 from J, leaving 15 bases between them. Germline V gives CDR1 SQVTM, CDR2 ANQGSEA. The CDR3 is made up of 14 amino acids. The CDR3 protein is CSVTITGINQPQHF. CDR3 coding DNA: TGCAGCGTCACGATAACAGGGATCAATCAGCCCCAGCATTTT.